Listed below are T cell receptor beta chains from one sample, sequenced in a study of blood T cell repertoires in COVID-19. Sequencing used immunoSEQ multiplex PCR; TCRdb keeps in-frame clones, though not all of them. Among 130,000 to 150,000 clones listed, 88% were seen once. The sequencing sample was made of peripheral blood. The receptors derive from a human donor in a cohort sampled during active COVID-19. Each CDR3 is given with its conserved first and last residue. D genes are given only for firm matches. Some rows mark clone size as missing; the rest say once, few, many or name a class of expanded clone.

CDR3 protein: CASSPTGSAGGVRNEQFF
CDR3 DNA: TGTGCCAGCAGCCCCACGGGGTCAGCGGGAGGAGTTAGAAATGAGCAGTTCTTC
V gene: TRBV9
CDR3 length: 18
D gene: TRBD2
J gene: TRBJ2-1
clone size: .

CDR3 protein: CASSVSLLAGNTIYF
CDR3 DNA: TGTGCCAGCAGCGTATCCCTACTAGCTGGAAACACCATATATTTT
V gene: TRBV9
CDR3 length: 15
D gene: .
J gene: TRBJ1-3
clone size: .

CDR3 protein: CASSFRNSGANVLTF
CDR3 DNA: TGTGCCAGCAGCTTTAGAAACTCTGGGGCCAACGTCCTGACTTTC
V gene: TRBV5-4
CDR3 length: 15
D gene: .
J gene: TRBJ2-6
clone size: .

CDR3 protein: CAISPGQGEEKLFF
CDR3 DNA: TGTGCCATCAGCCCGGGACAGGGGGAGGAAAAACTGTTTTTT
V gene: TRBV10-3
CDR3 length: 14
D gene: TRBD1
J gene: TRBJ1-4
clone size: .

CDR3 protein: CASSLPRDRVYEQYF
CDR3 DNA: TGTGCCAGCAGTCTCCCCCGGGACAGGGTCTACGAGCAGTACTTC
V gene: TRBV6-5
CDR3 length: 15
D gene: TRBD1
J gene: TRBJ2-7
clone size: .

CDR3 protein: CASSLDSGTYNEQFF
CDR3 DNA: TGTGCCAGCAGCCTGGACAGCGGGACCTACAATGAGCAGTTCTTC
V gene: TRBV7-2
CDR3 length: 15
D gene: .
J gene: TRBJ2-1
clone size: once

CDR3 protein: CASSESNRAYEQYF
CDR3 DNA: TGCGCCAGCAGTGAGTCGAACAGGGCCTACGAGCAGTACTTC
V gene: TRBV10-1
CDR3 length: 14
D gene: .
J gene: TRBJ2-7
clone size: .

CDR3 protein: CASSPTRTNEKLFF
CDR3 DNA: TGCGCCAGCAGCCCTACTCGGACTAATGAAAAACTGTTTTTT
V gene: TRBV4-1
CDR3 length: 14
D gene: .
J gene: TRBJ1-4
clone size: few

CDR3 protein: CASSLAGRGNEKLFF
CDR3 DNA: TGTGCCAGCAGCTTGGCCGGCAGGGGTAACGAAAAACTGTTTTTT
V gene: TRBV5-8
CDR3 length: 15
D gene: .
J gene: TRBJ1-4
clone size: few

CDR3 protein: CASSLRGGLPSYEQYF
CDR3 DNA: TGTGCCAGCAGCTTACGCGGCGGGCTGCCTTCCTACGAGCAGTACTTC
V gene: TRBV7-9
CDR3 length: 16
D gene: .
J gene: TRBJ2-7
clone size: medium-sized

CDR3 protein: CAWRQGSSYEQYF
CDR3 DNA: TGTGCCTGGAGACAGGGATCGTCCTACGAGCAGTACTTC
V gene: TRBV30
CDR3 length: 13
D gene: .
J gene: TRBJ2-7
clone size: .

CDR3 protein: CASSPEVVNTGELFF
CDR3 DNA: TGTGCCAGCAGTCCAGAGGTAGTTAACACCGGGGAGCTGTTTTTT
V gene: TRBV6-5
CDR3 length: 15
D gene: .
J gene: TRBJ2-2
clone size: .

CDR3 protein: CASSWKGGTSGTIYEQYF
CDR3 DNA: TGTGCCAGCAGCTGGAAAGGCGGGACTAGCGGGACTATATACGAGCAGTACTTC
V gene: TRBV7-2
CDR3 length: 18
D gene: TRBD2
J gene: TRBJ2-7
clone size: .

CDR3 protein: CASSFAGRGTEQFF
CDR3 DNA: TGTGCCAGCAGCTTTGCTGGTAGGGGTACGGAGCAGTTCTTC
V gene: TRBV7-2
CDR3 length: 14
D gene: .
J gene: TRBJ2-1
clone size: .

CDR3 protein: CASSLAGTGNEKLFF
CDR3 DNA: TGCGCCAGCAGCCTAGCCGGGACAGGTAATGAAAAACTGTTTTTT
V gene: TRBV4-1
CDR3 length: 15
D gene: TRBD1
J gene: TRBJ1-4
clone size: .

CDR3 protein: CASSYPGQGNTEAFF
CDR3 DNA: TGTGCCAGCAGTTACCCCGGACAGGGGAACACTGAAGCTTTCTTT
V gene: TRBV6-6
CDR3 length: 15
D gene: TRBD1
J gene: TRBJ1-1
clone size: .

CDR3 protein: CASSLSSGVYNEQFF
CDR3 DNA: TGTGCCAGCAGCTTATCTAGCGGGGTCTACAATGAGCAGTTCTTC
V gene: TRBV7-3
CDR3 length: 15
D gene: TRBD2
J gene: TRBJ2-1
clone size: .

CDR3 protein: CASSFRVDTEAFF
CDR3 DNA: TGTGCCAGCAGCTTTCGGGTGGACACTGAAGCTTTCTTT
V gene: TRBV7-3
CDR3 length: 13
D gene: .
J gene: TRBJ1-1
clone size: .

CDR3 protein: CASSLGSAGETQYF
CDR3 DNA: TGTGCCAGCAGCTTAGGCTCAGCGGGGGAGACCCAGTACTTC
V gene: TRBV7-2
CDR3 length: 14
D gene: TRBD2
J gene: TRBJ2-5
clone size: .

CDR3 protein: CAISEQGGSYTF
CDR3 DNA: TGTGCCATCAGTGAACAGGGGGGGAGCTACACCTTC
V gene: TRBV10-3
CDR3 length: 12
D gene: TRBD1
J gene: TRBJ1-2
clone size: .

CDR3 protein: CASSHRDRGHNEQFF
CDR3 DNA: TGTGCCAGCAGTCACCGGGACAGGGGCCACAATGAGCAGTTCTTC
V gene: TRBV6-5
CDR3 length: 15
D gene: TRBD1
J gene: TRBJ2-1
clone size: .

CDR3 protein: CASSVGEGGYNEQFF
CDR3 DNA: TGTGCCAGCAGCGTAGGGGAGGGAGGCTACAATGAGCAGTTCTTC
V gene: TRBV9
CDR3 length: 15
D gene: TRBD2
J gene: TRBJ2-1
clone size: .

CDR3 protein: CASSQGLAGDSPLHF
CDR3 DNA: TGTGCCAGCAGCCAAGGCTTGGCAGGGGATTCACCCCTCCACTTT
V gene: TRBV14
CDR3 length: 15
D gene: .
J gene: TRBJ1-6
clone size: .

CDR3 protein: CASSFLDNSQETQYF
CDR3 DNA: TGTGCCAGCAGTTTTTTGGACAACAGCCAAGAGACCCAGTACTTC
V gene: TRBV28
CDR3 length: 15
D gene: .
J gene: TRBJ2-5
clone size: .

CDR3 protein: CASSLGGTDIAFF
CDR3 DNA: TGCGCCAGCAGCTTAGGCGGGACAGACATAGCTTTCTTT
V gene: TRBV5-1
CDR3 length: 13
D gene: TRBD1
J gene: TRBJ1-1
clone size: .

CDR3 protein: CASSHTGTGGAEQYF
CDR3 DNA: TGTGCCAGCAGTCATACCGGGACAGGGGGAGCCGAGCAGTACTTC
V gene: TRBV28
CDR3 length: 15
D gene: TRBD1
J gene: TRBJ2-7
clone size: .

CDR3 protein: CASSLTGGTGANVLTF
CDR3 DNA: TGTGCCAGCAGCTTAACCGGCGGGACCGGGGCCAACGTCCTGACTTTC
V gene: TRBV7-3
CDR3 length: 16
D gene: .
J gene: TRBJ2-6
clone size: .

CDR3 protein: CASSQDTITGGYNEQFF
CDR3 DNA: TGCGCCAGCAGCCAAGACACTATAACGGGTGGATACAATGAGCAGTTCTTC
V gene: TRBV4-1
CDR3 length: 17
D gene: .
J gene: TRBJ2-1
clone size: few

CDR3 protein: CAISTSGTDYEQYF
CDR3 DNA: TGTGCCATCAGTACCTCCGGGACAGACTACGAGCAGTACTTC
V gene: TRBV10-3
CDR3 length: 14
D gene: TRBD1
J gene: TRBJ2-7
clone size: .

CDR3 protein: CASSPSSGRLADTQYF
CDR3 DNA: TGTGCCAGCAGCCCCTCTAGCGGGAGACTCGCAGATACGCAGTATTTT
V gene: TRBV4-2
CDR3 length: 16
D gene: TRBD2
J gene: TRBJ2-3
clone size: .

CDR3 protein: CASAGSGKNIQYF
CDR3 DNA: TGTGCCAGCGCGGGGTCCGGCAAAAACATTCAGTACTTC
V gene: TRBV12-3/TRBV12-4
CDR3 length: 13
D gene: .
J gene: TRBJ2-4
clone size: .

CDR3 protein: CASSQDLRRSNTEAFF
CDR3 DNA: TGCGCCAGCAGCCAAGATTTGAGGAGGTCGAACACTGAAGCTTTCTTT
V gene: TRBV4-1
CDR3 length: 16
D gene: .
J gene: TRBJ1-1
clone size: .

CDR3 protein: CASSLNLGGTDTQYF
CDR3 DNA: TGCGCCAGCAGCTTGAATCTAGGGGGCACAGATACGCAGTATTTT
V gene: TRBV5-1
CDR3 length: 15
D gene: .
J gene: TRBJ2-3
clone size: once

CDR3 protein: CASSPVSGENQETQYF
CDR3 DNA: TGTGCCAGCAGCCCAGTGTCGGGGGAAAACCAAGAGACCCAGTACTTC
V gene: TRBV4-2
CDR3 length: 16
D gene: .
J gene: TRBJ2-5
clone size: .

CDR3 protein: CASRDTVRTNEKLFF
CDR3 DNA: TGTGCCAGCAGGGATACCGTCAGGACTAATGAAAAACTGTTTTTT
V gene: TRBV6-5
CDR3 length: 15
D gene: .
J gene: TRBJ1-4
clone size: .

CDR3 protein: CASSLFRAGGYNEQFF
CDR3 DNA: TGTGCCAGCAGTTTGTTTAGGGCAGGGGGGTACAATGAGCAGTTCTTC
V gene: TRBV28
CDR3 length: 16
D gene: .
J gene: TRBJ2-1
clone size: .

CDR3 protein: CASSQFRVSLAGEDTQYF
CDR3 DNA: TGTGCCAGCAGCCAATTCAGAGTTTCGCTAGCGGGGGAGGATACGCAGTATTTT
V gene: TRBV4-2
CDR3 length: 18
D gene: TRBD2
J gene: TRBJ2-3
clone size: .

CDR3 protein: CATLGGEQFF
CDR3 DNA: TGTGCCACCCTCGGGGGGGAGCAGTTCTTC
V gene: TRBV28
CDR3 length: 10
D gene: TRBD2
J gene: TRBJ2-1
clone size: .

CDR3 protein: CASSFGENTEAFF
CDR3 DNA: TGTGCCAGCAGTTTCGGTGAGAACACTGAAGCTTTCTTT
V gene: TRBV12-3/TRBV12-4
CDR3 length: 13
D gene: .
J gene: TRBJ1-1
clone size: .

CDR3 protein: CASSLARSRDSTGELFF
CDR3 DNA: TGTGCCAGCAGCTTAGCGCGTAGCAGGGATAGTACCGGGGAGCTGTTTTTT
V gene: TRBV7-9
CDR3 length: 17
D gene: .
J gene: TRBJ2-2
clone size: .

CDR3 protein: CASSLGNLARAEQFF
CDR3 DNA: TGTGCCAGCAGCTTAGGCAACCTAGCTCGGGCTGAGCAGTTCTTC
V gene: TRBV7-2
CDR3 length: 15
D gene: .
J gene: TRBJ2-1
clone size: .

CDR3 protein: CASSQLTGRQYF
CDR3 DNA: TGTGCCAGCAGCCAATTAACAGGGCGGCAGTACTTC
V gene: TRBV3-1/TRBV3-2
CDR3 length: 12
D gene: .
J gene: TRBJ2-7
clone size: .